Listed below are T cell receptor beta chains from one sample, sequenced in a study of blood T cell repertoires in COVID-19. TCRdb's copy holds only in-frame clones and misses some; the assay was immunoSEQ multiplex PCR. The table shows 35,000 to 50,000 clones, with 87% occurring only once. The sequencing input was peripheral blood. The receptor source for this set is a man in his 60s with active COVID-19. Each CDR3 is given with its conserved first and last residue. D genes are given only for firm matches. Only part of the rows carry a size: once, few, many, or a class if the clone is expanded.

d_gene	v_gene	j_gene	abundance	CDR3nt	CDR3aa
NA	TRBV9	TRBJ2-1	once	TGTGCCAGCAGCGTCGGGTTCTCCTACAATGAGCAGTTCTTC	CASSVGFSYNEQFF
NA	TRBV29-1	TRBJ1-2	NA	TGCAGCGTTCCCAGGGCGGGATATGGCTACACCTTC	CSVPRAGYGYTF
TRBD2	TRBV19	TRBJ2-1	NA	TGTGCCACCTCGAACGGAGCGGGGGGCCGGGGTGAGCAGTTCTTC	CATSNGAGGRGEQFF
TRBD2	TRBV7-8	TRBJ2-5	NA	TGTGCCAGCAGCTTAGTGTCTAGCGGGGGTCAGACCCAGTACTTC	CASSLVSSGGQTQYF
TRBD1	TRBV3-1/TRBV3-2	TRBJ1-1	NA	TGTGCCAGCAGCAACGCCGGGACAGGGGGATCCTCCGACACTGAAGCTTTCTTT	CASSNAGTGGSSDTEAFF
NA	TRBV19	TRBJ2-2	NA	TGTGCCAGTAGTATAAGGATCGGCCAGGGCGGCACCGGGGAGCTGTTTTTT	CASSIRIGQGGTGELFF
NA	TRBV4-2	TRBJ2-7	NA	TGTGCCAGCAGCCAAGATATCGGTTCCACCTACGAGCAGTACTTC	CASSQDIGSTYEQYF
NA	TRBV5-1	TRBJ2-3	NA	TGCGCCAGCAGGAGGGAAGCAGATACGCAGTATTTT	CASRREADTQYF
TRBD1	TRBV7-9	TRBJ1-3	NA	TGTGCCAGCAGCCTGACAGGGGGGAAGGGAAACACCATATATTTT	CASSLTGGKGNTIYF
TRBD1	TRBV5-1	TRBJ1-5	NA	TGCGCCAGCAGCACCCGCGACAGGGTCGGCAATCAGCCCCAGCATTTT	CASSTRDRVGNQPQHF
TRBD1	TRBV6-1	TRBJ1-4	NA	TGTGCCAGCAGTGAAGCGGCAGGACAGGGAAATGAAAAACTGTTTTTT	CASSEAAGQGNEKLFF
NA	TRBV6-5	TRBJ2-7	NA	TGTGCCAGCAGCCAACTTGCGGCAGGGGTGTACGAGCAGTACTTC	CASSQLAAGVYEQYF
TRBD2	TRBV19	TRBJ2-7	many	TGTGCCAGTAGCGATCGGGTAGCGGGGTCCTACGAGCAGTACTTC	CASSDRVAGSYEQYF
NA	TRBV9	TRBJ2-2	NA	TGTGCCAGCAGCCCCCGACAGGAGGTTAGTTACACCGGGGAGCTGTTTTTT	CASSPRQEVSYTGELFF
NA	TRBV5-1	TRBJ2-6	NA	TGCGCCACTACGCTTAACTCTGGGGCCAACGTCCTGACTTTC	CATTLNSGANVLTF
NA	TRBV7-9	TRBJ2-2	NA	TGTGCCAGCAGCAATGTACATTCCAGGGGCCCCCGCTACACCGGGGAGCTGTTTTTT	CASSNVHSRGPRYTGELFF
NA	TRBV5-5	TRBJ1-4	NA	TGTGCCAGCAGCTTGTCAGGAGGTAATGAAAAACTGTTTTTT	CASSLSGGNEKLFF
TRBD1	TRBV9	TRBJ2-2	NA	TGTGCCAGCAGCGTAGGACCGGGACAGGGGGCGTCCGGGGAGCTGTTTTTT	CASSVGPGQGASGELFF
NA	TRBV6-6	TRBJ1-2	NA	TGTGCCAGCAGTTCTTCCCCTAGCTATGGCTACACCTTC	CASSSSPSYGYTF
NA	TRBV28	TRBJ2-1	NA	TGTGCCAGCAGTTTGGGGGGGCGAGGGAATGAGCAGTTCTTC	CASSLGGRGNEQFF
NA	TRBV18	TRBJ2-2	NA	TGTGCCAGCTCACCCCGAAGAGACAATAACGAGCTGTTTTTT	CASSPRRDNNELFF
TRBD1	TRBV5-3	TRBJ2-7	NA	TGTGCCAGAAGCTTGGGACAGGGCAGCCATCACGAGCAGTACTTC	CARSLGQGSHHEQYF